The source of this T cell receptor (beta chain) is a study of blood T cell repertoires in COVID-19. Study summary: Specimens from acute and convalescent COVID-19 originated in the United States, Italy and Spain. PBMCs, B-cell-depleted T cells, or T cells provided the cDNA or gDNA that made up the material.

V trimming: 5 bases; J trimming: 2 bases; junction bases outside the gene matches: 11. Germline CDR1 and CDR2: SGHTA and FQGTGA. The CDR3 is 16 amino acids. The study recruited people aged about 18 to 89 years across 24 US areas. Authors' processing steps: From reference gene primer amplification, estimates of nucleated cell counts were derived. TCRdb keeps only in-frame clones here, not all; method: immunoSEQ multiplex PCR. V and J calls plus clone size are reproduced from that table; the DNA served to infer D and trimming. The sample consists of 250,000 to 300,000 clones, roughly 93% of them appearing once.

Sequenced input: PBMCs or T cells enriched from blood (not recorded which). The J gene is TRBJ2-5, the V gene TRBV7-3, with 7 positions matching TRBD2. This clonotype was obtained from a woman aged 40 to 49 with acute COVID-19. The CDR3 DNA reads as TGTGCCAGCAGCCTTGGGGGAGGGAGGCGGCAAGAGACCCAGTACTTC. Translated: CASSLGGGRRQETQYF. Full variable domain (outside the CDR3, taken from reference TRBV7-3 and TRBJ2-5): GAGVSQTPSNKVTEKGKYVELRCDPISGHTALYWYRQSLGQGPEFLIYFQGTGAADDSGLPNDRFFAVRPEGSVSTLKIQRTERGDSAVYLCASSLGGGRRQETQYFGPGTRLLVL.